Shown below are 10 T cell receptor beta chains from a single sample sequenced in a study of T-cell memory formation after mild COVID-19. TCRdb reprocessed the 5' RACE reads with MiXCR, giving one entry per CDR3 protein. The sample carries about 350,000 distinct CDR3 sequences, roughly 13% recorded once. Sequencing was done on a sample of PBMCs or a T cell subset sorted from them (not recorded which). These receptors all come from a man aged 18 to 29 who had mild COVID-19 (a few samples of this study predate the infection). Cell type and time point are not known.

The table lists this clonotype with a few counts. The chain has TRBV7-6 and TRBJ1-1; D remains unclear. The CDR3 covers 13 residues. The V gene lost 1 base and the J gene lost 5 bases, with 8 bases spanning the gap. CDR1 and CDR2 (germline): SGHVS, FNYEAQ. This CDR3 is CASSLGTHTEAFF. DNA of the CDR3: TGTGCCAGCAGCTTAGGCACCCATACTGAAGCTTTCTTT.

The chain links TRBV7-2 to TRBJ2-3; 13 bases are shared with TRBD2. This CDR3 has 14 residues. Trimming at V came to 5 bases and at J to 11 bases, leaving 7 bases not matched to a gene. CDR1 is SGHTA, CDR2 FQGNSA, per germline. CDR3: CASSPRTSGGGQYF. CDR3 coding DNA: TGTGCCAGCAGCCCCCGGACTAGCGGGGGCGGGCAGTATTTT.

This clonotype was seen a handful of times. The chain has TRBV7-2 and TRBJ1-2; D is unresolved. This CDR3 comprises 14 residues. Trimming took 1 base from V and 4 from J, leaving 10 bases between them. Germline CDR1 SGHTA, CDR2 FQGNSA. The CDR3 spells CASSLGPRFYGYTF. As DNA, the CDR3 is TGTGCCAGCAGCTTAGGTCCACGGTTCTATGGCTACACCTTC.

The chain has TRBV6-2 or TRBV6-3 and TRBJ2-3; D call uncertain. From germline, CDR1 is MNHEY and CDR2 SVGEGT. V was cut by 0 bases and J by 5 bases, with 6 bases left in between. This CDR3 is built from 13 residues. The CDR3 region is CASSYSPGDTQYF. The DNA of the CDR3 is TGTGCCAGCAGTTACTCGCCAGGAGATACGCAGTATTTT.

The V call is TRBV5-6, the J call TRBJ1-6; unclear D gene. The germline V gene has CDR1 SGHDT and CDR2 YYEEEE. Trimming left V 1 base short and J 10 bases short, with 12 bases between. The CDR3 covers 14 residues. CDR3 DNA sequence: TGTGCCAGCAGCTTGCCGGGCGGAAACTCACCCCTCCACTTT. As protein: CASSLPGGNSPLHF.

The chain employs TRBV12-3 or TRBV12-4 and TRBJ2-7, with 8 nucleotides matching TRBD1. Unmatched junction bases numbered 4, after V lost 6 bases and J lost 0 bases. The CDR3 loop spans 14 amino acids. In nucleotides, the CDR3 is TGTGCCAGCAGATTGGGGACAGGCTCCTACGAGCAGTACTTC. Protein sequence: CASRLGTGSYEQYF.

In its sample, this clonotype was seen a few times. The chain links TRBV4-3 to TRBJ2-3, with TRBD2 matching 7 bases. The CDR3 contains 17 residues. V trimming: 0 bases; J trimming: 2 bases; junction bases outside the gene matches: 8. Germline CDR1 LGHNA, CDR2 YSLEER. The chain's CDR3 is CASSQDYRGVLTDTQYF. The CDR3, as DNA: TGCGCCAGCAGCCAAGATTATCGGGGGGTACTCACAGATACGCAGTATTTT.

This clonotype showed up just a few times. The chain couples TRBV28 to TRBJ2-5; 8 bases map to TRBD2. This CDR3 comprises 14 residues. Germline lookup yields CDR1 MDHEN and CDR2 SYDVKM. V was clipped by 6 bases and J by 4 bases; unmatched bases: 7. CDR3 amino acids: CASSPAGVLETQYF. CDR3 coding DNA: TGTGCCAGCAGCCCAGCGGGGGTATTAGAGACCCAGTACTTC. Together with reference TRBV28 and TRBJ2-5, the CDR3 gives the full variable domain: DVKVTQSSRYLVKRTGEKVFLECVQDMDHENMFWYRQDPGLGLRLIYFSYDVKMKEKGDIPEGYSVSREKKERFSLILESASTNQTSMYLCASSPAGVLETQYFGPGTRLLVL.

Of note for this clonotype: The CDR3 carries no conserved terminal phenylalanine or tryptophan, so it likely arises from a read error. Because the CDR3's place on the DNA is in doubt, the DNA is left out and the CDR3 is given as listed by TCRdb. This CDR3 is CASSVLGDPWGCL. This chain connects TRBV9 to TRBJ2-1; TRBD1 was called by the table and not checked on the DNA. CDR1 SGDLS and CDR2 YYNGEE come from the germline V gene. Termini included, the CDR3 measures 13 amino acids.

The chain uses TRBV19 and TRBJ2-1; a possible D gene is TRBD1 (6 bases). The CDR3 totals 13 residues. V was clipped by 6 bases and J by 8 bases, with 14 bases between them. The germline gives CDR1 LNHDA, CDR2 SQIVND (reference sequence). The CDR3, as DNA: TGTGCCAGTAGGAAGACAGGAGGCGATGAGCAGTTCTTC. It translates to CASRKTGGDEQFF.